This TCR beta chain was recorded in a study of CD8+ T cells in alopecia areata (dated by TCRdb to 2016 to 2019). As for the study more broadly: Skin from C3H/HeJ donors with spontaneous alopecia (about 6-13 months old) was grafted onto female C3H/HeJ recipients aged roughly 6-11 weeks. TCRbeta CDR3 regions were amplified by immunoSEQ multiplex PCR using 35 Vbeta forward and 13 Jbeta reverse primers. Human TCRbeta sequencing covered scalp tissue and sorted CD4+ and CD8+ peripheral blood T cells from patchy and totalis/universalis alopecia areata patients and healthy controls. Scalp clonality was compared among normal scalp (n=4), patchy alopecia areata scalp (n=8), and alopecia totalis/universalis scalp (n=8). RNA came from the PAXgene miRNA kit for fixed scalp, the miRNeasy kit for PBMCs, and the RNeasy kit for mouse skin. High-throughput TCRbeta sequencing was used to examine T cell clonal expansion in alopecia areata in both the C3H/HeJ mouse model and human patients. What the study reported, not specific to this receptor: Unlike mouse skin, which is dominated by gammadelta T cells, normal human skin has resident alphabeta T cells that are also sequenced, and this complicates analysis of the scalp TCR repertoire. Higher clonality and more expanded CD8+ clones were observed in lesional scalp than in normal scalp, particularly in alopecia totalis/universalis, a finding suggestive of antigenic drive. TCR sequences shared between patients were less clear than in mice, possibly partly because of HLA diversity in the patient population.

This clone was seen repeatedly, ten times or more. The antigen it recognizes is unknown. Gene names, together with germline sequences, are murine for this receptor. The CDR3 extends 4 residues past the end of the read, so its final part is completed from the germline J gene. The germline V gene (reference sequence) sets CDR1 to NSQYPW and CDR2 to LRSPGD. The CDR3 starts with the cysteine, ends with the phenylalanine, and has 15 residues. Of the CDR3's DNA, 33 bases were read; they are in frame from base 1. After removal of 3 bases from V and 0 bases from J, the junction retains 5 bases not matched to a gene. Libraries were prepared through the immunoSEQ multiplex PCR assay. RNA was extracted from all samples and reverse transcribed into cDNA, which served as template for TCR sequencing. SuperScript III was used to make first-strand cDNA, primed with a 2:1 mix of oligo-dT and random hexamers. A synthetic immune receptor repertoire was used to gauge amplification bias, and whatever bias remained was removed computationally. Libraries were sequenced on Illumina HiSeq using 60 bp reads that covered the CDR3 and were read from J toward V. The published analysis was carried out like this. Raw reads were preprocessed to remove errors, and CDR3 was defined according to IMGT conventions as the region from the conserved cysteine to phenylalanine. Clonality was computed by normalizing Shannon entropy by log2 of the number of productive unique TCRs and subtracting the result from 1. Whether each scalp clone was CD4 or CD8 was inferred by checking scalp TCRbeta sequences against the CD4 and CD8 repertoires from sorted blood. The source is immuneACCESS, and TCRdb retained only in-frame sequences with V and J called. Part of the clones is not carried over; for the studies checked, unresolved V genes explain less than half of this, and the remainder is unexplained. The V and J calls and clone size were taken over from that table, and D and trimming were inferred from the DNA. This sample holds more than 90,000 clones in total, without any singletons. The ten largest clonotypes hold roughly a fifth of the sample.

Material: lesional skin. The TCR originated in a C3H/HeJ mouse with alopecia areata. This line of mice carries MHC haplotype H2-k. The V gene is TRBV1 and the J gene is TRBJ2-7, and TRBD1 matches 7 of the central bases. The CDR3 DNA, read in part, is TGCACCTGCAGTGCCGACAGGGAAGACTCCTAT. It codes for CTCSADREDSY. The whole CDR3 protein reads CTCSADREDSYEQYF.